The 28 T cell receptor beta chains presented below share a single source sample, sequenced in a study of T cells in Graves' hyperthyroidism and ophthalmopathy. RNA transcripts gave rise to amplified TCR beta CDR3 regions. First-round RT-PCR targeting the TCR CDR3 was performed with the HTBI primer set. TCRdb processed the multiplex PCR reads anew with MiXCR; each CDR3 protein has one entry. The sample yields about 200,000 distinct CDR3 sequences, 15% to 20% seen once. The specimen was blood. These receptors were collected from a man in his forties or fifties with Graves' hyperthyroidism.

This clonotype was seen a handful of times. CDR3 DNA: TGTGCCAGCAGCTTGGATCCAGGGGAAGGAGAGACCCAGTACTTC. It is translated as CASSLDPGEGETQYF. The rearrangement uses TRBV5-4 and TRBJ2-5; weak D call: TRBD1 (6 bases). The CDR3 consists of 15 residues. CDR1 SGHNT and CDR2 YYREEE come from the germline V gene (reference sequence). Trimming left V 0 bases short and J 4 bases short, with 13 bases between.

The table lists this clonotype with a few counts. V gene TRBV20-1 combines with J gene TRBJ2-2; D is possibly TRBD1 or TRBD2 (5 bases each). CDR1 DFQATT and CDR2 SNEGSKA come from the germline V gene (reference sequence). CDR3 length equals 13 residues. The V end lost 3 bases, the J end lost 4 bases, and 9 bases lay between the germline ends. CDR3 in amino acids: CSASSGTTGELFF. The CDR3 nucleotides are TGCAGTGCTAGTTCGGGGACCACCGGGGAGCTGTTTTTT.

CDR3 protein: CASSTGGLLYYNEQFF. The DNA of the CDR3 is TGTGCCAGTAGTACGGGTGGTCTGTTGTATTACAATGAGCAGTTCTTC. V usage is TRBV19 and J usage is TRBJ2-1; D unresolved. The CDR3 length is 16 residues. Germline-derived CDR1 and CDR2 are LNHDA and SQIVND (reference sequence). Trimming cost V 4 bases and J 4 bases, with 17 bases left between them.

This clonotype was seen repeatedly, ten times or more. The V gene is TRBV2, the J gene TRBJ1-4; no firm D call. Trimming took 4 bases from V and 5 from J, leaving 2 bases between them. CDR3 length: 11 amino acids. Germline lookup yields CDR1 SNHLY and CDR2 FYNNEI. CDR3 bases: TGTGCCAGCAGTGGAAATGAAAAACTGTTTTTT. This translates into CASSGNEKLFF.

This clonotype was picked up many times. Mismatch with germline at one junction end may stem from a read error. The chain uses TRBV7-7 and TRBJ2-5; D gene unclear. CDR3 length: 13 residues. In germline, CDR1 is SSHAT, CDR2 FNYEAQ (reference sequence). This CDR3 reads CASSEGIEETQYF. The CDR3 region has the DNA TGTGCTAGCAGCGAAGGCATTGAGGAGACCCAGTACTTC.

The chain combines TRBV9 with TRBJ1-1, with 8 positions matching TRBD1. Germline V gene lookup returns CDR1 SGDLS and CDR2 YYNGEE. The CDR3 extends over 16 amino acids. The trim removed 4 bases at V and 3 bases at J, leaving 11 bases unmatched. The CDR3 loop reads CASSSRSTGGDTEAFF. Here the CDR3 DNA reads TGTGCCAGCAGCTCCCGGAGCACAGGGGGGGACACTGAAGCTTTCTTT. Full variable domain (missing parts from reference TRBV9 and TRBJ1-1): DSGVTQTPKHLITATGQRVTLRCSPRSGDLSVYWYQQSLDQGLQFLIQYYNGEERAKGNILERFSAQQFPDLHSELNLSSLELGDSALYFCASSSRSTGGDTEAFFGQGTRLTVV.

This clonotype was seen many times. CDR3 nucleotides: TGTGCCAGCTCACCACGGCCAGGGATCGAGCAGTACTTC. As protein: CASSPRPGIEQYF. The V and J genes are TRBV18 and TRBJ2-7; tentative D call: TRBD1 (5 bases). CDR1 is KGHSH, CDR2 LQKENI, per germline. Between the trimmed V and J ends, which lost 1 base and 6 bases, there was a span of 10 bases. This CDR3 comprises 13 residues.

The chain combines TRBV11-2 with TRBJ1-3, with D unclear. This CDR3 has 14 amino acids. With 9 bases removed from V and 0 bases from J, the gap between germline ends came to 12 bases. Germline V gives CDR1 SGHAT, CDR2 FQNNGV. The CDR3: CASRGLNSGNTIYF. CDR3 bases: TGTGCCAGTCGCGGGTTGAACTCTGGAAACACCATATATTTT.

This clonotype was counted between two and nine times. The gene calls are TRBV5-1 and TRBJ2-2; D is ambiguous. The CDR3 length is 15 residues. Trimming stripped 0 bases from V and 1 base from J, with 7 bases between. Per the germline V gene, CDR1 is SGHRS and CDR2 is YFSETQ. CDR3: CASSLVNRNTGELFF. The CDR3 bases are TGCGCCAGCAGCTTGGTGAACAGGAACACCGGGGAGCTGTTTTTT.

The sample holds many counts of this clonotype. This chain uses TRBV12-3 or TRBV12-4 with TRBJ2-4; 10 positions match TRBD1. V dropped 2 bases and J dropped 0; count of bases not matched to a gene: 10. The CDR3 totals 19 residues. The CDR3 region has the DNA TGTGCCAGCAGTTTATATTTCCGGACAGGGGGGGGAGCCAAAAACATTCAGTACTTC. Translating it yields CASSLYFRTGGGAKNIQYF.

In this sample, this clonotype turned up many times. This sequence joins TRBV28 and TRBJ2-3; 11 bases agree with TRBD2. Germline values: CDR1 MDHEN, CDR2 SYDVKM. This CDR3 region has 16 residues. The junction had 8 bases not matched to a gene; V was cut back by 5 bases and J by 4 bases. CDR3 coding DNA: TGTGCCAGCAGTCCAATAGCGGGGGGGAGGGCAGATACGCAGTATTTT. This codes for CASSPIAGGRADTQYF.

This clonotype was seen many times. CDR3 protein: CASRRLGANSPLHF. Here the CDR3 DNA reads TGTGCCAGCAGACGCTTGGGGGCCAATTCACCCCTCCACTTT. The chain uses TRBV27 and TRBJ1-6; TRBD1 might be the D (6 bases). The CDR3 loop spans 14 amino acids. V was cut by 6 bases and J by 7 bases, with 13 bases left in between. Germline CDR1 and CDR2: MNHEY and SMNVEV (reference sequence).

A word on this clonotype: A much bigger clone sits one base away, suggesting this may be a read error. This chain uses TRBV2 with TRBJ2-2, with D tentatively TRBD1 or TRBD2 (6 bases each). The germline CDR1 and CDR2 sequences are SNHLY and FYNNEI. The CDR3 extends over 15 amino acids. DNA for the CDR3: TGTGCCAGCAGTAGCACCAGGGGAGACACCGGGGGGCTGTTTTTT. It specifies CASSSTRGDTGGLFF.

At least ten counts were recorded for this clonotype. This chain uses TRBV7-2 with TRBJ2-7; 10 nucleotides align to TRBD2. The ends lost 4 bases at V and 0 bases at J; junction bases unmatched: 6. This CDR3 comprises 16 residues. Germline loops: CDR1 SGHTA, CDR2 FQGNSA. CDR3 sequence reads: CASSSGLAVSSYEQYF. The CDR3, as DNA: TGTGCCAGCAGCTCCGGACTAGCGGTCAGCTCCTACGAGCAGTACTTC.

This clonotype was observed many times. The chain's CDR3 is CASSPRDSSYEQYF. The CDR3 DNA sequence: TGTGCCAGCAGCCCGCGGGACAGTTCCTACGAGCAGTACTTC. The chain recombines TRBV7-2 with TRBJ2-7, with D possibly matching TRBD1 (7 bases). Germline V CDR1 and CDR2: SGHTA, FQGNSA. The V end lost 5 bases, the J end lost 1 base, and 12 bases lay between the germline ends. The CDR3 covers 14 residues. Full variable domain (remainder filled in from reference TRBV7-2 and TRBJ2-7): GAGVSQSPSNKVTEKGKDVELRCDPISGHTALYWYRQSLGQGLEFLIYFQGNSAPDKSGLPSDRFSAERTGGSVSTLTIQRTQQEDSAVYLCASSPRDSSYEQYFGPGTRLTVT.

This clonotype has a single count. The rearrangement uses TRBV20-1 and TRBJ1-5, with a possible D match to TRBD1 (5 bases). The length of the CDR3 is 15 residues. In germline, CDR1 is DFQATT, CDR2 SNEGSKA (reference sequence). Trimming cost V 2 bases and J 7 bases, with 18 bases left between them. The CDR3 here is CSARHAGQGLQPQHF. The CDR3 DNA is TGCAGTGCTAGACACGCGGGGCAGGGCTTGCAGCCCCAGCATTTT.

This clonotype has ten or more counts. This chain joins TRBV10-1 and TRBJ2-1, with 7 bases that match TRBD2. Trimming at V came to 0 bases and at J to 7 bases, leaving 3 bases not matched to a gene. The CDR3 covers 14 residues. Germline loops: CDR1 WNHNN, CDR2 SYGVQD (reference sequence). The CDR3 bases are TGCGCCAGCAGTGAGTCAGGACTAGGGAATGAGCAGTTCTTC. Protein sequence: CASSESGLGNEQFF.

This clonotype was detected only a few times. V gene TRBV10-3 combines with J gene TRBJ1-2; D gene uncertain. The CDR3 runs to 11 residues. Germline CDR1 is ENHRY and CDR2 is SYGVKD. The V gene lost 4 bases and the J gene lost 5 bases, with 5 bases spanning the gap. This chain's CDR3 is CAISGQYGYTF. CDR3 bases: TGTGCCATCAGTGGGCAGTATGGCTACACCTTC.

The rearrangement uses TRBV28 and TRBJ2-2; D gene uncertain. Germline lookup yields CDR1 MDHEN and CDR2 SYDVKM. Deletions cut 3 bases from V and 1 base from J, with 6 bases between. The CDR3 covers 14 residues. This chain's CDR3 is CASSLSLNTGELFF. The CDR3, as DNA: TGTGCCAGCAGTTTGTCTTTGAACACCGGGGAGCTGTTTTTT. The whole variable domain, remainder taken from reference TRBV28 and TRBJ2-2, is DVKVTQSSRYLVKRTGEKVFLECVQDMDHENMFWYRQDPGLGLRLIYFSYDVKMKEKGDIPEGYSVSREKKERFSLILESASTNQTSMYLCASSLSLNTGELFFGEGSRLTVL.

V is TRBV5-1 and J is TRBJ2-3; D gene ambiguous. V was shortened by 0 bases and J by 3 bases, with 5 bases between the two germline ends. Germline CDR1 SGHRS, CDR2 YFSETQ. The CDR3 sequence is 13 residues long. Here the CDR3 DNA reads TGCGCCAGCAGCTTGGGCCAGACAGATACGCAGTATTTT. Amino acid sequence: CASSLGQTDTQYF. Full variable domain (missing parts from reference TRBV5-1 and TRBJ2-3): KAGVTQTPRYLIKTRGQQVTLSCSPISGHRSVSWYQQTPGQGLQFLFEYFSETQRNKGNFPGRFSGRQFSNSRSEMNVSTLELGDSALYLCASSLGQTDTQYFGPGTRLTVL.

This clonotype was seen only a few times. The chain is built from TRBV4-3 and TRBJ2-7; 8 bases are shared with TRBD1. Germline-derived CDR1 and CDR2 are LGHNA and YSLEER. J gave up 1 base and V 4 bases, and 15 bases lay outside the gene matches. There are 18 residues in the CDR3. Written as DNA, the CDR3 is TGCGCCAGCAGCCGACTAATAGGCACCAGGGGGCGTTCCTACGAGCAGTACTTC. It encodes CASSRLIGTRGRSYEQYF.

This clonotype was observed many times. The rearrangement uses TRBV20-1 and TRBJ2-3; 9 nucleotides line up with TRBD2. Germline V gene sequence: CDR1 DFQATT, CDR2 SNEGSKA (reference sequence). The CDR3 contains 16 residues. Unmatched junction bases numbered 6, after V lost 1 base and J lost 1 base. CDR3 DNA sequence: TGCAGTGCTAGAGCGGTTAGCGGGGGCCGCACAGATACGCAGTATTTT. Protein product: CSARAVSGGRTDTQYF.

This clonotype was counted many times. The gene calls are TRBV18 and TRBJ2-5, with D unresolved. The V end lost 6 bases, the J end lost 1 base, and 9 bases lay between the germline ends. Looked up from germline, CDR1 is KGHSH and CDR2 is LQKENI. The CDR3 is 13 residues long. CDR3 amino acids: CASSTPSQETQYF. The CDR3, as DNA: TGTGCCAGCTCGACGCCTTCCCAAGAGACCCAGTACTTC.

This clonotype was seen more than once but under ten times. The chain links TRBV25-1 to TRBJ2-7; the D gene could be TRBD1 or TRBD2 (5 bases each). V lost 2 bases to trimming and J lost 3 bases, with 11 bases between them. Germline CDR1 MGHDK, CDR2 SYGVNS. This CDR3 contains 14 residues. This CDR3 reads CASSEPGTVYEQYF. For the CDR3, the DNA is TGTGCCAGCAGTGAACCCGGGACGGTCTACGAGCAGTACTTC.

At least ten counts were recorded for this clonotype. The chain combines TRBV7-8 with TRBJ2-2; 12 nucleotides align to TRBD2. This CDR3 is 15 amino acids long. Looked up from germline, CDR1 is SGHVS and CDR2 is FQNEAQ. The ends lost 4 bases at V and 7 bases at J; junction bases unmatched: 4. CDR3 sequence reads: CASSWTSGMGGELFF. CDR3 nucleotide sequence: TGTGCCAGCAGCTGGACTAGCGGGATGGGCGGGGAGCTGTTTTTT.

This clonotype came up many times. J is TRBJ2-7 and V is TRBV5-1; TRBD1 aligns across 8 bases. The germline gives CDR1 SGHRS, CDR2 YFSETQ. The CDR3 has 16 amino acids. V shed 2 bases and J 0 bases; nucleotides not matched to a gene: 7. CDR3 sequence (DNA): TGCGCCAGCAGCTTAACCACAGGGGGTCGCTCCTACGAGCAGTACTTC. This sequence encodes CASSLTTGGRSYEQYF.

As for this clonotype: Germline and junction disagree at one end, which may indicate a read error. The chain uses TRBV5-1 and TRBJ2-1; the match to TRBD1 covers 7 bases. The CDR3 has 14 residues. CDR1 and CDR2 (germline): SGHRS, YFSETQ. The CDR3 DNA reads as TGCGCCAGCGGCTTGGCCCCAGGGGGCAATGAGCAGTTCTTC. Its protein product is CASGLAPGGNEQFF.

The table lists this clonotype with many counts. CDR3 sequence reads: CSARDGTGNTEAFF. Here the CDR3 DNA reads TGCAGTGCTAGAGATGGTACCGGGAACACTGAAGCTTTCTTT. This chain uses TRBV20-1 with TRBJ1-1; D is undetermined. Per the germline V gene, CDR1 is DFQATT and CDR2 is SNEGSKA (reference sequence). V dropped 0 bases and J dropped 1 base, with 9 bases sitting between them. The CDR3 has 14 amino acids.